A selection of T cell receptor beta chains follows, all from one sample in a study of T cells in Graves' hyperthyroidism and ophthalmopathy. TCRdb independently ran MiXCR on the multiplex PCR reads; one entry per CDR3 protein. Here the sample spans roughly 700,000 distinct CDR3 sequences, around a third being singletons. The sample was blood. These receptors were taken from a woman between 40 and 55 years old with Graves' hyperthyroidism. Both conserved end residues are part of each CDR3. The order of the fields is CDR3 DNA, CDR3 protein, J gene, D gene, clone size, V gene. D genes are given only for firm matches. Rows give clone size only sometimes, using once, few, many, or a class for an expanded clone.

cdr3_nt: TGCGCCAGCAGCTTGGGGCCGGGACAGAGTTCCTACGAGCAGTACTTC
cdr3_aa: CASSLGPGQSSYEQYF
j_call: TRBJ2-7
d_call: TRBD1
clone_size: -
v_call: TRBV5-1

cdr3_nt: TGTGCCAGCAGCGCGAGGACAGGGGGACGGAACACTGAAGCTTTCTTT
cdr3_aa: CASSARTGGRNTEAFF
j_call: TRBJ1-1
d_call: TRBD1
clone_size: many
v_call: TRBV9

cdr3_nt: TGTGCCACCAGCAGAGATTATGAGGGGAACTATGGCTACACCTTC
cdr3_aa: CATSRDYEGNYGYTF
j_call: TRBJ1-2
d_call: -
clone_size: many
v_call: TRBV15

cdr3_nt: TGTGCCAGCAGTACCCCGGACAGGGCGGCCTACGAGCAGTACTTC
cdr3_aa: CASSTPDRAAYEQYF
j_call: TRBJ2-7
d_call: TRBD1
clone_size: few
v_call: TRBV28

cdr3_nt: TGTGCCAGCAGCTCTCTAGCGGGGAGGAACACCGGGGAGCTGTTTTTT
cdr3_aa: CASSSLAGRNTGELFF
j_call: TRBJ2-2
d_call: TRBD2
clone_size: many
v_call: TRBV7-9

cdr3_nt: TGTGCCAGCAGCTCACGACAGGGGGCGGACTATGGCTACACCTTC
cdr3_aa: CASSSRQGADYGYTF
j_call: TRBJ1-2
d_call: TRBD1
clone_size: many
v_call: TRBV9

cdr3_nt: TGCAGTGCTAGTCTCTTGGGGAGACGGAGAAACCAGCCCCAGCATTTT
cdr3_aa: CSASLLGRRRNQPQHF
j_call: TRBJ1-5
d_call: -
clone_size: many
v_call: TRBV20-1

cdr3_nt: TGTGCCAGTAGTTCTTTGGAAGGGAACACTGAAGCTTTCTTT
cdr3_aa: CASSSLEGNTEAFF
j_call: TRBJ1-1
d_call: -
clone_size: many
v_call: TRBV19

cdr3_nt: TGTGCCATCAGTGAGGGGGGCACACATCAGCCCCAGCATTTT
cdr3_aa: CAISEGGTHQPQHF
j_call: TRBJ1-5
d_call: -
clone_size: once
v_call: TRBV10-3

cdr3_nt: TGCAGTGCCACCCGGCCGGGACTAGCGGGGGAAGAGACCCAGTACTTC
cdr3_aa: CSATRPGLAGEETQYF
j_call: TRBJ2-5
d_call: TRBD2
clone_size: -
v_call: TRBV20-1

cdr3_nt: TGCAGCGTTGGGTCAGGAGTTGCTCAGACCCAGTACTTC
cdr3_aa: CSVGSGVAQTQYF
j_call: TRBJ2-5
d_call: -
clone_size: many
v_call: TRBV29-1

cdr3_nt: TGTGCCAGCAGTTCCCGGGACACCAGTCCCTACGAGCAGTACTTC
cdr3_aa: CASSSRDTSPYEQYF
j_call: TRBJ2-7
d_call: -
clone_size: -
v_call: TRBV10-3

cdr3_nt: TGTGCCAGCAGCCGACCGGGACAGACCTACGAGCAGTACTTC
cdr3_aa: CASSRPGQTYEQYF
j_call: TRBJ2-7
d_call: TRBD1
clone_size: many
v_call: TRBV7-2

cdr3_nt: TGTGCCAGTAGTGGGACAGTATATGAAAAACTGTTTTTT
cdr3_aa: CASSGTVYEKLFF
j_call: TRBJ1-4
d_call: TRBD1
clone_size: many
v_call: TRBV19

cdr3_nt: TGTGCCAGTAGTATTTTCCCTAGCAATCAGCCCCAGCATTTT
cdr3_aa: CASSIFPSNQPQHF
j_call: TRBJ1-5
d_call: -
clone_size: many
v_call: TRBV19

cdr3_nt: TGCGCCAGCAGCTCGCTGGGACAGAATAATGAAAAACTGTTTTTT
cdr3_aa: CASSSLGQNNEKLFF
j_call: TRBJ1-4
d_call: TRBD1
clone_size: few
v_call: TRBV5-1

cdr3_nt: TGCAGTGCTAGGGCGGGGGGCAACGGCTACACCTTC
cdr3_aa: CSARAGGNGYTF
j_call: TRBJ1-2
d_call: -
clone_size: -
v_call: TRBV20-1

cdr3_nt: TGTGCCACCTTCAGAGGGTCCACCTATGGCTACACCTTC
cdr3_aa: CATFRGSTYGYTF
j_call: TRBJ1-2
d_call: -
clone_size: few
v_call: TRBV28

cdr3_nt: TGTGCCAGCAGCTTAGCGTGGGGGACGGCCTACGAGCAGTACTTC
cdr3_aa: CASSLAWGTAYEQYF
j_call: TRBJ2-7
d_call: -
clone_size: many
v_call: TRBV7-2

cdr3_nt: TGCAGTGCCCAGAGGTCCCCAAACTCCCATTCACCCCTCCACTTT
cdr3_aa: CSAQRSPNSHSPLHF
j_call: TRBJ1-6
d_call: -
clone_size: -
v_call: TRBV20-1

cdr3_nt: TGTGCCAGCAGCCAGGAGGGGGTGGCTTTCTTT
cdr3_aa: CASSQEGVAFF
j_call: TRBJ1-1
d_call: -
clone_size: few
v_call: TRBV5-8

cdr3_nt: TGTGCCAGCAGTCTCACAGGGGGCGGTGGCACTGAAGCTTTCTTT
cdr3_aa: CASSLTGGGGTEAFF
j_call: TRBJ1-1
d_call: TRBD1
clone_size: few
v_call: TRBV12-3/TRBV12-4

cdr3_nt: TGCAGTGCTACCGGACCTTTGGGAGAGACCCAGTACTTC
cdr3_aa: CSATGPLGETQYF
j_call: TRBJ2-5
d_call: -
clone_size: -
v_call: TRBV20-1

cdr3_nt: TGTGCCAGCTGTGGGGGGTCCTACAATGAGCAGTTCTTC
cdr3_aa: CASCGGSYNEQFF
j_call: TRBJ2-1
d_call: -
clone_size: once
v_call: TRBV11-1

cdr3_nt: TGCAGTGCTAGAGATGGGGACGGGGGCTATGGCTACACCTTC
cdr3_aa: CSARDGDGGYGYTF
j_call: TRBJ1-2
d_call: -
clone_size: -
v_call: TRBV20-1

cdr3_nt: TGTGCCAGCAGTGAGGGGTGGGACGAGCAGTACTTC
cdr3_aa: CASSEGWDEQYF
j_call: TRBJ2-7
d_call: -
clone_size: few
v_call: TRBV6-6

cdr3_nt: TGCAGTGCTAGAGCGACTAGCGGTCCAGAGACCCAGCATTTT
cdr3_aa: CSARATSGPETQHF
j_call: TRBJ1-5
d_call: -
clone_size: -
v_call: TRBV20-1

cdr3_nt: TGCGCCAGCAGCCCATCTCCCTGGGAGACCCAGTACTTC
cdr3_aa: CASSPSPWETQYF
j_call: TRBJ2-5
d_call: -
clone_size: many
v_call: TRBV4-3

cdr3_nt: TGTGCCATCAGTGATGACTACGAGCAGTACTTC
cdr3_aa: CAISDDYEQYF
j_call: TRBJ2-7
d_call: -
clone_size: many
v_call: TRBV10-3

cdr3_nt: TGCGCCAGCAGCCAATCCCGACAGATTTACGAGCAGTACTTC
cdr3_aa: CASSQSRQIYEQYF
j_call: TRBJ2-7
d_call: -
clone_size: few
v_call: TRBV4-1

cdr3_nt: TGTGCCAGCAGTACCAATGGGCTGAACACTGAAGCTTTCTTT
cdr3_aa: CASSTNGLNTEAFF
j_call: TRBJ1-1
d_call: -
clone_size: many
v_call: TRBV6-5

cdr3_nt: TGTGCCAGCAGTGGAGAGACAGGGGGTGATCCCAACACCATATATTTT
cdr3_aa: CASSGETGGDPNTIYF
j_call: TRBJ1-3
d_call: TRBD1
clone_size: many
v_call: TRBV2

cdr3_nt: TGTGCCGCCTCTTGGGGGGCAAGGCAGCCCCAGCATTTT
cdr3_aa: CAASWGARQPQHF
j_call: TRBJ1-5
d_call: -
clone_size: many
v_call: TRBV19

cdr3_nt: TGTGCCAGCAGCTTGAGGGACAGGGCGAGAGGAGCTTTCTTT
cdr3_aa: CASSLRDRARGAFF
j_call: TRBJ1-1
d_call: TRBD1
clone_size: -
v_call: TRBV7-8

cdr3_nt: TGCAGCGTCCCCGGCGGCGTCAACGGGTTCGACGAGCCGTACTTC
cdr3_aa: CSVPGGVNGFDEPYF
j_call: TRBJ2-7
d_call: -
clone_size: -
v_call: TRBV29-1

cdr3_nt: TGTGCCAGTGTCCTACGGGGCGCGGACACCGGGGAGCTGTTTTTT
cdr3_aa: CASVLRGADTGELFF
j_call: TRBJ2-2
d_call: -
clone_size: -
v_call: TRBV5-1

cdr3_nt: TGTGCCAGCAGTTACACGGTCGGGAGGGCTGAAGCTTTCTTT
cdr3_aa: CASSYTVGRAEAFF
j_call: TRBJ1-1
d_call: -
clone_size: few
v_call: TRBV6-5

cdr3_nt: TGTGCCAGCAGTTCCCAGGGATCGATCAAGCCCCAGCATTTT
cdr3_aa: CASSSQGSIKPQHF
j_call: TRBJ1-5
d_call: -
clone_size: -
v_call: TRBV6-6

cdr3_nt: TGTGCCAGCAGCTTAGGACAGGGTGGGGAGCAGTACTTC
cdr3_aa: CASSLGQGGEQYF
j_call: TRBJ2-7
d_call: TRBD1
clone_size: many
v_call: TRBV11-2

cdr3_nt: TGTGCCAGCAGCTTGTCGCCTGTAGAGACCCAGTACTTC
cdr3_aa: CASSLSPVETQYF
j_call: TRBJ2-5
d_call: -
clone_size: many
v_call: TRBV5-8

cdr3_nt: TGTGCCAGACGGGACATCGATCAGCCCCAGCATTTT
cdr3_aa: CARRDIDQPQHF
j_call: TRBJ1-5
d_call: -
clone_size: -
v_call: TRBV6-2/TRBV6-3

cdr3_nt: TGCAGCTTTGGGACCTCAAATGAGCAGTTCTTC
cdr3_aa: CSFGTSNEQFF
j_call: TRBJ2-1
d_call: -
clone_size: -
v_call: TRBV29-1

cdr3_nt: TGCAGCTCTGACAGCAGGTCCTACGAGCAGTACTTC
cdr3_aa: CSSDSRSYEQYF
j_call: TRBJ2-7
d_call: -
clone_size: -
v_call: TRBV29-1

cdr3_nt: TGCGCCAGCAGTGAGTCGTTCTCCGGGACAGCTCTTTTC
cdr3_aa: CASSESFSGTALF
j_call: TRBJ2-6
d_call: TRBD1
clone_size: many
v_call: TRBV10-1

cdr3_nt: TGTGCCAGCAGCCAAGCGGGAGTTGTAAACATTCAGTACTTC
cdr3_aa: CASSQAGVVNIQYF
j_call: TRBJ2-4
d_call: TRBD2
clone_size: once
v_call: TRBV7-9

cdr3_nt: TGTGCCAGCAGCGGGCATCGCGGGGGCACTGAAGCTTTCTTT
cdr3_aa: CASSGHRGGTEAFF
j_call: TRBJ1-1
d_call: -
clone_size: many
v_call: TRBV9

cdr3_nt: TGTGCCAGCAGCTCGGAGGGGGCATTGAGGACTGAAGCTTTCTTT
cdr3_aa: CASSSEGALRTEAFF
j_call: TRBJ1-1
d_call: TRBD1
clone_size: many
v_call: TRBV11-2

cdr3_nt: TGTGCCAGCCGATCCGGGACAGCGAACACCGGGGAGCTGTTTTTT
cdr3_aa: CASRSGTANTGELFF
j_call: TRBJ2-2
d_call: TRBD1
clone_size: -
v_call: TRBV6-6

cdr3_nt: TGTGCCAGCAGTTTATCAAACTGGGGCAATCAGCCCCAGCATTTT
cdr3_aa: CASSLSNWGNQPQHF
j_call: TRBJ1-5
d_call: -
clone_size: few
v_call: TRBV10-3

cdr3_nt: TGTGCCAGCAGCACAGGGAATTTCGCTGAAGCTTTCTTT
cdr3_aa: CASSTGNFAEAFF
j_call: TRBJ1-1
d_call: -
clone_size: few
v_call: TRBV7-3

cdr3_nt: TGTGCCAGTACCACTTGGGCCGCCGACGGTCGAGTCAGGGCTGAAGCTTTCTTT
cdr3_aa: CASTTWAADGRVRAEAFF
j_call: TRBJ1-1
d_call: -
clone_size: -
v_call: TRBV19

cdr3_nt: TGTGCCATCAGTGAGTCGAGGTTGGGGGGGGCGCGAAGCAATCAGCCCCAGCATTTT
cdr3_aa: CAISESRLGGARSNQPQHF
j_call: TRBJ1-5
d_call: -
clone_size: many
v_call: TRBV10-3

cdr3_nt: TGCAGTGCTAGGGACGGGACATCAGACTACGAGCAGTACTTC
cdr3_aa: CSARDGTSDYEQYF
j_call: TRBJ2-7
d_call: -
clone_size: -
v_call: TRBV20-1

cdr3_nt: TGCGCCAGCGGGGATTTCAATGAGCAGTTCTTC
cdr3_aa: CASGDFNEQFF
j_call: TRBJ2-1
d_call: -
clone_size: -
v_call: TRBV10-1